The 3 T cell receptor beta chains presented below share a single source sample, sequenced in a study of naive and memory T cell subsets. TCR cDNA received a 3' ligated oligonucleotide that carried a UMI. The SP2 primer and nested alpha and beta constant region primers amplified ligated cDNA in four rounds. TCRdb re-derived calls from the 5' RACE reads in MiXCR, one entry per CDR3 protein. The data show roughly 30,000 distinct CDR3 sequences, roughly 17% seen once. The source is a female donor in good health.

To note about this clonotype: This may be a read error, as it is one base from a much larger clone. The V and J genes are TRBV10-1 and TRBJ1-2, with D unresolved. This CDR3 comprises 11 residues. Germline lookup yields CDR1 WNHNN and CDR2 SYGVQD (reference sequence). The CDR3 DNA reads as TGCGCCAGCAAGAGCTGCTATGGCGACACCTTC. The encoded protein is CASKSCYGDTF.

In its sample, this clonotype was seen a few times. V is TRBV20-1 and J is TRBJ1-4; 8 bases are a match to TRBD1. The germline V gene encodes CDR1 DFQATT and CDR2 SNEGSKA (reference sequence). The CDR3 contains 13 residues. Unmatched junction bases numbered 3, after V lost 2 bases and J lost 7 bases. CDR3 loop: CSARQGAGEKLFF. The CDR3 DNA reads TGCAGTGCTAGACAGGGGGCTGGTGAAAAACTGTTTTTT.

This clonotype was counted only a few times. The rearrangement uses TRBV5-6 and TRBJ2-5, with D perhaps matching TRBD1 (5 bases). Germline assignment: CDR1 SGHDT and CDR2 YYEEEE. CDR3 length: 15 amino acids. The V and J ends lost 4 bases and 4 bases respectively, with 17 bases between them. For the CDR3, the DNA is TGTGCCAGCAGCAGGGGCCGGACACCGTCAGAGACCCAGTACTTC. It encodes CASSRGRTPSETQYF.